Shown below are 13 T cell receptor beta chains from a single sample sequenced in a study of neurological immune-mediated disorders. TCRdb used MiXCR to reprocess the 5' RACE reads, holding one entry per CDR3 protein. The repertoire holds 70,000 to 90,000 distinct CDR3 sequences, with approximately 5% as singletons. Sequencing input: PBMCs. All receptors come from a woman younger than 45 with multiple sclerosis.

This clonotype was counted ten times or more. The rearrangement joins TRBV28 to TRBJ2-2, with D possibly called TRBD1 or TRBD2 (5 bases each). V was pared by 7 bases and J by 5 bases, with 11 bases between. Germline values: CDR1 MDHEN, CDR2 SYDVKM. The CDR3 covers 13 residues. In DNA, the CDR3 is TGTGCCAGCATGAGGGGTGTGACCGGGGAGCTGTTTTTT. It translates to CASMRGVTGELFF.

This clonotype has at least ten counts. The chain employs TRBV6-2 or TRBV6-3 and TRBJ2-1; the D is unclear. Trimming cost V 4 bases and J 4 bases, with 8 bases left between them. The germline gives CDR1 MNHEY, CDR2 SVGEGT. This CDR3 is 13 amino acids long. CDR3 sequence reads: CASSFTEYNEQFF. The CDR3 DNA follows: TGTGCCAGCAGTTTTACAGAGTACAATGAGCAGTTCTTC.

The rearrangement links TRBV18 to TRBJ2-5, with D perhaps TRBD2 (6 bases). CDR1 is KGHSH and CDR2 is LQKENI in the germline V gene. The CDR3 spans 18 residues. Deletions cut 3 bases from V and 5 bases from J, with 25 bases between. The CDR3: CASSPSRRSGWIGETQYF. CDR3 coding DNA: TGTGCCAGCTCACCCTCTCGACGTAGCGGTTGGATCGGGGAGACCCAGTACTTC.

This clonotype was seen at least ten times. The chain recombines TRBV11-2 with TRBJ2-7; D ambiguous. Trimming took 3 bases from V and 6 from J, leaving 9 bases between them. The germline CDR1 and CDR2 sequences are SGHAT and FQNNGV. CDR3 length: 12 amino acids. CDR3: CASSFLFLEQYF. The CDR3 bases are TGTGCCAGCAGCTTCCTCTTCCTCGAGCAGTACTTC.

This clonotype was counted only a few times. V is TRBV27 and J is TRBJ2-2; the D is unclear. The germline V and J ends were trimmed by 2 bases and 7 bases, with 5 bases remaining between them. The CDR3 runs to 12 residues. CDR1 and CDR2 from the germline V gene are MNHEY and SMNVEV (reference sequence). The CDR3 reads CASSLRSGELFF. In DNA form, the CDR3 reads TGTGCCAGCAGTTTACGAAGCGGGGAGCTGTTTTTT.

This clonotype was seen at least ten times. CDR3 loop: CASSIGLNNEQFF. The DNA of the CDR3 is TGTGCCAGCAGCATCGGACTCAACAATGAGCAGTTCTTC. This sequence joins TRBV7-2 and TRBJ2-1, with a possible D match to TRBD2 (5 bases). The CDR3 has 13 amino acids. Germline assignment: CDR1 SGHTA and CDR2 FQGNSA. Trimming stripped 5 bases from V and 5 bases from J, with 10 bases between.

This clonotype has more than one count but fewer than ten. The genes are TRBV20-1 and TRBJ2-5; no definite D call. V shed 6 bases and J shed 5 bases, with 16 bases lying between them. CDR3 length: 13 amino acids. Germline loops: CDR1 DFQATT, CDR2 SNEGSKA (reference sequence). Written as DNA, the CDR3 is TGCAGTGCCAGTCATAGGGCCAGGGAGACCCAGTACTTC. Translation gives CSASHRARETQYF.

With regard to this clonotype: Since a much larger clone is just one base distant, this may be a read error. The chain links TRBV2 to TRBJ2-7, with no clear D. CDR1 is SNHLY, CDR2 FYNNEI, per germline. There are 14 residues in the CDR3. CDR3 sequence (DNA): TGTGCCAGCAGTGCCTCTTGGACCTCCTACGCGCAGTACTTC. It encodes CASSASWTSYAQYF.

This clonotype was counted ten times or more. The chain recombines TRBV7-7 with TRBJ2-4; D is undetermined. This CDR3 contains 10 residues. Germline CDR1 reads SSHAT; CDR2 reads FNYEAQ (reference sequence). V was pared by 11 bases and J by 5 bases, with 7 bases between. Here the CDR3 DNA reads TGTGCCCTTACAGAAAACATTCAGTACTTC. This gives the protein CALTENIQYF.

Ten or more counts support this clonotype. The V call is TRBV9, the J call TRBJ2-5, with D tentatively TRBD1 (6 bases). The V end was cut by 3 bases, the J end by 1 base, with 10 bases between. Germline V gene lookup returns CDR1 SGDLS and CDR2 YYNGEE. The CDR3 consists of 14 residues. The CDR3 region is CASSAPDSQETQYF. The CDR3 DNA sequence: TGTGCCAGCAGCGCCCCGGACAGCCAAGAGACCCAGTACTTC. Looking up the rest from reference TRBV9 and TRBJ2-5 gives the full variable domain: DSGVTQTPKHLITATGQRVTLRCSPRSGDLSVYWYQQSLDQGLQFLIQYYNGEERAKGNILERFSAQQFPDLHSELNLSSLELGDSALYFCASSAPDSQETQYFGPGTRLLVL.

At least ten counts were recorded for this clonotype. This sequence joins TRBV5-6 and TRBJ2-1; tentative D call: TRBD1 (5 bases). Germline V gives CDR1 SGHDT, CDR2 YYEEEE. This CDR3 comprises 13 residues. The ends were cut back, 1 base at V and 15 bases at J, with 17 bases in the middle. The CDR3 region is CASSLSDRSDAFF. The CDR3 bases are TGTGCCAGCAGCTTGAGCGACAGATCCGACGCGTTCTTC.

This clonotype was recorded many times. The chain has TRBV5-1 and TRBJ2-3; a weak D match, TRBD2 (7 bases). Germline assignment: CDR1 SGHRS and CDR2 YFSETQ. The CDR3 contains 15 residues. The V and J ends lost 6 bases and 6 bases respectively, with 20 bases between them. The CDR3 region is CASTLQGHSGDTQYF. Here the CDR3 DNA reads TGCGCCAGCACACTACAGGGTCATAGCGGGGATACGCAGTATTTT.

The chain is built from TRBV5-1 and TRBJ2-2; 10 bases agree with TRBD1. Germline V lookup: CDR1 SGHRS, CDR2 YFSETQ. The CDR3 runs 16 residues. Germline trimming cut 8 bases from V and 7 bases from J; bases unmatched to any gene: 14. The CDR3 here is CASTTQPGTGDGELFF. The CDR3 nucleotides read TGCGCCAGTACAACCCAGCCCGGGACAGGGGACGGGGAGCTGTTTTTT.